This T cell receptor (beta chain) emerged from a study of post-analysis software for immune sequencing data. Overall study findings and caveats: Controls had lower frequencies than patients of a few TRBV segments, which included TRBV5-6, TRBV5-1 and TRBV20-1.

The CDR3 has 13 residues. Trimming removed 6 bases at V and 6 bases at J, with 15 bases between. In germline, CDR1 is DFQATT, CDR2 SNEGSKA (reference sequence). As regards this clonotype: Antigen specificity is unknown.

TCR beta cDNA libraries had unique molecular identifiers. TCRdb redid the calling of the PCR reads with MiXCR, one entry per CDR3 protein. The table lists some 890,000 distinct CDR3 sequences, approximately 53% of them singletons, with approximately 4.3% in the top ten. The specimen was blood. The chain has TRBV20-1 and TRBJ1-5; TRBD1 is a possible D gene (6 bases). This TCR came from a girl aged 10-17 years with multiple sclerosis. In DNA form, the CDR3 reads TGCAGTGCCCCGCTGGGGGCAGGTCAGCCCCAGCATTTT. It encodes CSAPLGAGQPQHF.